This T cell receptor beta chain was captured by sequencing in a study of CD8 T cells in Susac syndrome. Across the whole study: Patients with Susac syndrome were therapy-naive, treated with corticosteroids, or treated with intravenous immunoglobulin alone when blood was collected. Points from the study as a whole: Individuals included in the TCR sequencing and HLA analysis were acknowledged by the study to be relatively few in number. Clonal expansion was missing from Susac syndrome CD4+ T cell repertoires.

The CDR3 runs to 15 residues. Germline V lookup: CDR1 SGDLS, CDR2 YYNGEE. The V gene lost 0 bases and the J gene lost 5 bases, with 14 bases spanning the gap. A note on this clonotype: Its antigen is unknown.

The RNA, about 0.45 to 1 ug, was put through reverse transcription using random hexamers. TCRdb passed the immunoSEQ multiplex PCR reads through MiXCR, listing each CDR3 protein once. The sample records some 150,000 distinct CDR3 sequences, around 95% being singletons. Sequencing was done on a sample of CD4+ T cells from PBMCs. This TCR was recovered from a human donor with Susac syndrome. The V gene is TRBV9, the J gene TRBJ2-5, with TRBD1 as a possible D gene (6 bases). This CDR3 is CASSVEGHTGETQYF. CDR3 DNA sequence: TGTGCCAGCAGCGTAGAGGGACACACCGGGGAGACCCAGTACTTC.